This paragraph reports one TCR beta chain. Its antigen specificity is not known. Per-base qualities were not stored, and no clone one base away is much larger. This entry belongs to a study of blood T cell repertoires in COVID-19 (dated by TCRdb to 2020 to 2021). With regard to the full study: The collaborator samples originated in the United States, Italy and Spain and spanned the acute and convalescent phases of COVID-19. The material from the prospective study consisted of cDNA or gDNA derived from T cells, B-cell-depleted T cells, or PBMCs. The dataset comprised deeply sampled blood TCRbeta repertoires from subjects exposed to, actively infected with, or recovered from COVID-19. The repertoires were released in a freely available public database meant as a resource for research on the immune response to SARS-CoV-2. The samples were drawn from the first 160 participants of the ongoing ImmuneRACE study and from 1,200 or so subjects provided by 6 global collaborators. Sample metadata almost always included a de-identified subject ID, COVID-19 status, age in years and sex. Where HLA class I and class II types were available, the types were taken from metadata supplied by the sample provider, not from assay-based typing. Paper-wide results and their limitations: The quantity of clinical and demographic metadata differed by source and by participant and was supplied without curation.

Participants in the prospective study were aged roughly 18 to 90 years, lived in approximately 26 United States geographic areas, and enrolled through a virtual design. In the prospective study, participants were assigned to cohorts based on the clinical history participants reported in a screening survey and a study questionnaire. For ImmuneRACE Cohort 3, a participant was defined as recovered based on two consecutive negative NP/OP PCR tests, clearance by a healthcare professional, or resolution of symptoms. Each participant in the prospective study had whole blood, serum and a nasopharyngeal or oropharyngeal swab collected by mobile phlebotomists. Prospective study participants could optionally give additional blood draws and questionnaires over an approximately two-month period. Prospective study blood samples were shipped either frozen or at room temperature before DNA extraction. TCRbeta CDR3 regions were amplified from genomic DNA using the immunoSEQ Assay, a bias-controlled multiplex PCR. The original methods were these. The number of nucleated cells in each sample was estimated from the amplification of reference gene primers within the assay. To quantify the absolute abundance of each unique TCRbeta CDR3 rearrangement, sequence reads were collapsed and filtered. For each sample, productive Simpson clonality was calculated by taking the square root of Simpson's diversity index across productive rearrangements. TCRdb took over this immuneACCESS table, retaining in-frame rearrangements with V and J assigned. Such tables are incomplete; in checked studies, under half of the missing clones stem from an unresolved V gene, and the remainder is unexplained. V, J and clone size derive from that table, while D and trimming were established from the DNA sequence. The sample table records approximately 300,000 clones; under 90% of these occur just once. The ten largest clones add up to about 4.6% of the sample.

CDR1 and CDR2, looked up from the germline V gene, are SGHTA and FQGNSA. The CDR3 holds 15 amino acids from the cysteine to the phenylalanine. This entry keeps only the CDR3 DNA: 45 bases, framed from base 1. V has 2 bases trimmed and J has 9 bases trimmed; junction bases matching no gene number 6. Sequences were obtained from PBMCs or T cells enriched from blood (not recorded which). The TCR comes from a man aged 25-40 years who had recovered from COVID-19. This sequence uses TRBV7-2 and TRBJ1-6; 8 bases in the middle match TRBD1. The nucleotide sequence is given as TGTGCCAGCAGCTTAAGACCCGACAGGGGTTCACCCCTCCACTTT. Its translation reads: CASSLRPDRGSPLHF.